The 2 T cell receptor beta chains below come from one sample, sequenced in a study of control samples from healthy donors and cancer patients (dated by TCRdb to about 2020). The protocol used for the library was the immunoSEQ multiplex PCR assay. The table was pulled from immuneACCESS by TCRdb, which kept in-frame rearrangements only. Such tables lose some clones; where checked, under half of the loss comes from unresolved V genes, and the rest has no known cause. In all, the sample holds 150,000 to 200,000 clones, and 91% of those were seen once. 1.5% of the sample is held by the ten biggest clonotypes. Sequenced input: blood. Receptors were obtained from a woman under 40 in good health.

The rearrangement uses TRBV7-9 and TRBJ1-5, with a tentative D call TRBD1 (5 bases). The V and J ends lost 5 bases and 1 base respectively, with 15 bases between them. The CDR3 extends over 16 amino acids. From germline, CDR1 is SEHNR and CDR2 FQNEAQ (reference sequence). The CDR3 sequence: CASSLSRGASNQPQHF. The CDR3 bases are TGTGCCAGCAGCCTATCTCGGGGCGCAAGCAATCAGCCCCAGCATTTT.

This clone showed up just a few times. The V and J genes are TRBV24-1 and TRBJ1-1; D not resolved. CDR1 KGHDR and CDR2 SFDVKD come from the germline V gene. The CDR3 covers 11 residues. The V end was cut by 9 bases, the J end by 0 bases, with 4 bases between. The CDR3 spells CATRVNTEAFF. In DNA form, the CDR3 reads TGTGCCACCCGTGTGAACACTGAAGCTTTCTTT.